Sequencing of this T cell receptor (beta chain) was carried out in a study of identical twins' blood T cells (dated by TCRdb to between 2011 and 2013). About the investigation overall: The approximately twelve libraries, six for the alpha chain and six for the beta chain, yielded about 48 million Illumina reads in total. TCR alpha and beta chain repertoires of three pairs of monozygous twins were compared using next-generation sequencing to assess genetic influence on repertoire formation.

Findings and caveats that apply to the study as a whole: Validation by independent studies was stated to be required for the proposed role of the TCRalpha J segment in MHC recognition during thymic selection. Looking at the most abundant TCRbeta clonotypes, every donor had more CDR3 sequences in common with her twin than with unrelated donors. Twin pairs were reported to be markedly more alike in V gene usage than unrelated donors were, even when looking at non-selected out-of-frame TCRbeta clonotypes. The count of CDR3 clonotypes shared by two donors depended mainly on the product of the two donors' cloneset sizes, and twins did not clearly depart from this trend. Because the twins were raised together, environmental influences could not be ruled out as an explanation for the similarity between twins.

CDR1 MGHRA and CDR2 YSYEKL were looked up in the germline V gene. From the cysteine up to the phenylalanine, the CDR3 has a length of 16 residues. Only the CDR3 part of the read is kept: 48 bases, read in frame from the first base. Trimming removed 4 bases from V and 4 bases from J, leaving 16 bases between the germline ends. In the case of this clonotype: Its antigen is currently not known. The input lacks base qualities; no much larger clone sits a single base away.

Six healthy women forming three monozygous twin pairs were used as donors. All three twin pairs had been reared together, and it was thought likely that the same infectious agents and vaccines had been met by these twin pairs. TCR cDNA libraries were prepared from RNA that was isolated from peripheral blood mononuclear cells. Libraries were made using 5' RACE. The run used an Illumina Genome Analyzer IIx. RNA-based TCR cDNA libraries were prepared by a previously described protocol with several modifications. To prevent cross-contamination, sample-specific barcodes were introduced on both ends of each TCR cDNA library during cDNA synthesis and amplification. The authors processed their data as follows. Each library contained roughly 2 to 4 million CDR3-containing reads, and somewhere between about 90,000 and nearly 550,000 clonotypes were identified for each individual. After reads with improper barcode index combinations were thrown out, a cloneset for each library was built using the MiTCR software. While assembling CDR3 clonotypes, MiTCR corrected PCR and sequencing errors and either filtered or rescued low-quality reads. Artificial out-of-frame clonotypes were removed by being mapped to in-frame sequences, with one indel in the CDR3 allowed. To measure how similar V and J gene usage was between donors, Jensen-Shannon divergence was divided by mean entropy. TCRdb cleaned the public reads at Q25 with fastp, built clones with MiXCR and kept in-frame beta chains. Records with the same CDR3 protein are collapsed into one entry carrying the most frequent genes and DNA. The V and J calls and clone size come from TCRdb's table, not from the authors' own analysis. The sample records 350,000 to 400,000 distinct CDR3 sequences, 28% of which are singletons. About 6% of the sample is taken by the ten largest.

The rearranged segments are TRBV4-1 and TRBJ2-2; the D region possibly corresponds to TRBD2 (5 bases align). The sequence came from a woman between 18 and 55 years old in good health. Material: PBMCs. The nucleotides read TGCGCCAGCAGCCTTCAAATGAGGGCGAGCACCGGGGAGCTGTTTTTT. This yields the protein CASSLQMRASTGELFF.